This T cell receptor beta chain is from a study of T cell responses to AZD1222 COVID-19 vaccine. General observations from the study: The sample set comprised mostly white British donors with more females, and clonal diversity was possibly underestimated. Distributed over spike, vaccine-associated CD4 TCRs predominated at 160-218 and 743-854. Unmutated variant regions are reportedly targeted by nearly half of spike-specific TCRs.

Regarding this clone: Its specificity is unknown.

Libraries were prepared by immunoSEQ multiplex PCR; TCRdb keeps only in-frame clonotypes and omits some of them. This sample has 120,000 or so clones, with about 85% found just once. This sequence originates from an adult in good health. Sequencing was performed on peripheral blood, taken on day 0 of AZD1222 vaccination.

CDR3 nucleotides: TGTGCCTGGGCCAGGGGCCTAAACACCGGGGAGCTGTTTTTT. It encodes CAWARGLNTGELFF. The chain is built from TRBV30 and TRBJ2-2; the D gene is possibly TRBD1 (6 bases). Trimming left V 5 bases short and J 2 bases short, with 12 bases between. The CDR3 contains 14 residues. Germline assignment: CDR1 GTSNPN and CDR2 SVGIG (reference sequence).